The next 23 T cell receptor beta chains were all read from a single sample in a study of blood T cells in healthy people across ages. Next came a second PCR, run for about 6 to 11 cycles, which used a sample-barcoded 5' primer along with a J-beta primer mix. TCRdb analysed the 5' RACE reads with MiXCR anew, one entry per CDR3 protein. The table lists fewer than 750,000 distinct CDR3 sequences, roughly 48% of them singletons. The sequencing input was blood. The source of these receptors is a man of 80 years or more in good health.

The rearrangement joins TRBV30 to TRBJ1-2; 8 nucleotides line up with TRBD1. Germline V CDR1 and CDR2: GTSNPN, SVGIG (reference sequence). J gave up 4 bases and V 5 bases, and 3 bases lay outside the gene matches. The CDR3 has 12 amino acids. CDR3 nucleotide sequence: TGTGCCTGGGGGACAGGCACCTATGGCTACACCTTC. It encodes CAWGTGTYGYTF.

This rearrangement joins TRBV5-1 to TRBJ1-2, with D possibly matching TRBD1 (5 bases). The ends were cut back, 7 bases at V and 1 base at J, with 11 bases in the middle. The CDR3 runs 13 residues. Germline CDR1 reads SGHRS; CDR2 reads YFSETQ. This chain's CDR3 is CASGDGNNYGYTF. The CDR3 region has the DNA TGCGCCAGCGGGGACGGTAATAACTATGGCTACACCTTC. Full variable domain (rest looked up from reference TRBV5-1 and TRBJ1-2): KAGVTQTPRYLIKTRGQQVTLSCSPISGHRSVSWYQQTPGQGLQFLFEYFSETQRNKGNFPGRFSGRQFSNSRSEMNVSTLELGDSALYLCASGDGNNYGYTFGSGTRLTVV.

The chain combines TRBV18 with TRBJ1-1; the D is unclear. The CDR3 sequence is 13 residues long. Trimming took off 3 bases at V and 7 bases at J, with 12 bases between the two ends. CDR1 KGHSH and CDR2 LQKENI come from the germline V gene. CDR3 nucleotide sequence: TGTGCCAGCTCACCCCTAAGGCGGGGTGAAGCTTTCTTT. This gives the protein CASSPLRRGEAFF.

This clonotype appeared many times. This chain connects TRBV6-5 to TRBJ2-7; no definite D call. Germline-derived CDR1 and CDR2 are MNHEY and SVGAGI. This CDR3 is built from 9 residues. Trimming removed 9 bases at V and 3 bases at J, with 3 bases between. The CDR3 DNA is TGTGCCAGTGGCTACGAGCAGTACTTC. It yields the protein CASGYEQYF.

In this sample, this clonotype turned up a few times. The gene calls are TRBV20-1 and TRBJ2-1; 9 positions agree with TRBD1. The V gene's germline CDR1 is DFQATT and CDR2 SNEGSKA (reference sequence). The CDR3 length is 11 residues. V gave up 7 bases and J gave up 7 bases; unmatched junction bases: 2. The CDR3 region is CSVTGGNEQFF. CDR3 coding DNA: TGCAGTGTGACAGGGGGGAATGAGCAGTTCTTC.

Here the CDR3 DNA reads TGCGCCAGCAGCTTTAGACTAGAAGGAGGGGATACGCAGTATTTT. Encoded protein: CASSFRLEGGDTQYF. The J gene is TRBJ2-3, the V gene TRBV5-1, with D perhaps matching TRBD2 (6 bases). CDR1 is SGHRS, CDR2 YFSETQ, per germline. V lost 2 bases to trimming and J lost 6 bases, with 16 bases between them. The CDR3 has 15 residues.

This clonotype was recorded a few times. The chain recombines TRBV12-3 or TRBV12-4 with TRBJ2-4; 11 bases align to TRBD2. The better agreement between TRBJ2-7 and the DNA end casts doubt on the J call. This CDR3 spans 14 amino acids. CDR3: CASSRTSGLGEQYF. CDR3 coding DNA: TGTGCCAGCAGTAGGACTAGCGGGCTGGGCGAGCAGTACTTC.

The chain employs TRBV6-5 and TRBJ1-6; no definite D call. CDR1 is MNHEY and CDR2 is SVGAGI in the germline V gene. This CDR3 is built from 15 residues. Between the trimmed V and J ends, which lost 8 bases and 0 bases, there was a span of 11 bases. DNA for the CDR3: TGTGCCAGCGGGCTCCCCCGCTCCTATAATTCACCCCTCCACTTT. Protein: CASGLPRSYNSPLHF.

CDR3 in amino acids: CSARDPLASLPYEQYF. In DNA form, the CDR3 reads TGCAGTGCTAGAGATCCCCTGGCCTCGTTACCCTACGAGCAGTACTTC. This chain connects TRBV20-1 to TRBJ2-7; D uncertain. Germline loops: CDR1 DFQATT, CDR2 SNEGSKA (reference sequence). Trimming left V 0 bases short and J 2 bases short, with 17 bases between. The CDR3 sequence is 16 residues long.

This clonotype was observed a few times. The gene calls are TRBV5-4 and TRBJ2-3, with D possibly matching TRBD2 (6 bases). The CDR3 totals 17 residues. Germline-derived CDR1 and CDR2 are SGHNT and YYREEE (reference sequence). V lost 4 bases and J lost 5, with 23 bases in between. The CDR3: CASSPGVSQGSGDTQYF. The CDR3 DNA reads TGTGCCAGCAGCCCGGGAGTTTCTCAGGGATCCGGAGATACGCAGTATTTT.

The CDR3 loop is CASSRTGDGEQYF. CDR3 coding DNA: TGTGCCAGCAGTCGGACAGGGGACGGCGAGCAGTACTTC. The gene calls are TRBV12-3 or TRBV12-4 and TRBJ2-7; 9 bases match TRBD1. The CDR3 length is 13 residues. Losses at the gene ends were 5 bases for V and 6 bases for J; bases not matched to a gene: 5.

The rearrangement uses TRBV6-1 and TRBJ2-2, with 8 bases identical to TRBD1. CDR3 size: 13 residues. Germline V gene data show CDR1 as MNHNS and CDR2 as SASEGT. With V trimmed by 8 bases and J by 1 base, 0 bases remained unmatched. DNA of the CDR3: TGTGCCAGCGGACAGGGGAACACCGGGGAGCTGTTTTTT. This codes for CASGQGNTGELFF.

This clonotype was seen a few times. The chain joins TRBV4-2 to TRBJ1-5; D ambiguous. The germline gives CDR1 LGHNA, CDR2 YNFKEQ. The CDR3 has 16 residues. Trimming stripped 0 bases from V and 1 base from J, with 10 bases between. This chain's CDR3 is CASSQDRGESNQPQHF. The CDR3 bases are TGTGCCAGCAGCCAAGATCGTGGGGAAAGCAATCAGCCCCAGCATTTT.

This clonotype was seen a handful of times. This chain joins TRBV28 and TRBJ2-7; no reliable D call. Trimming stripped 3 bases from V and 7 bases from J, with 16 bases between. The germline CDR1 and CDR2 sequences are MDHEN and SYDVKM. CDR3 length: 14 residues. DNA of the CDR3: TGTGCCAGCAGTTTCGCAGGAGCAACACGAGAGCAGTACTTC. Translating it yields CASSFAGATREQYF. Based on the CDR3 plus reference TRBV28 and TRBJ2-7, the full variable domain is DVKVTQSSRYLVKRTGEKVFLECVQDMDHENMFWYRQDPGLGLRLIYFSYDVKMKEKGDIPEGYSVSREKKERFSLILESASTNQTSMYLCASSFAGATREQYFGPGTRLTVT.

The chain carries TRBV20-1 and TRBJ2-7, with 10 bases aligning to TRBD1. The V and J ends lost 5 bases and 4 bases, in that order; junction bases with no gene match: 11. The CDR3 loop spans 15 amino acids. The V gene's germline CDR1 is DFQATT and CDR2 SNEGSKA (reference sequence). The CDR3 here is CSAPPPGTGAYEQYF. CDR3 coding DNA: TGCAGTGCTCCACCCCCCGGGACAGGGGCGTACGAGCAGTACTTC.

The V and J genes are TRBV25-1 and TRBJ2-4, with D possibly TRBD2 on 5 matching bases. Germline CDR1 is MGHDK and CDR2 is SYGVNS. CDR3 size: 13 residues. V was cut by 9 bases and J by 0 bases, with 9 bases left in between. The CDR3 DNA reads as TGTGCCAGTCTACGGGGAGCCAAAAACATTCAGTACTTC. Its translation: CASLRGAKNIQYF. Drawing the rest from reference TRBV25-1 and TRBJ2-4, the complete variable domain is EADIYQTPRYLVIGTGKKITLECSQTMGHDKMYWYQQDPGMELHLIHYSYGVNSTEKGDLSSESTVSRIRTEHFPLTLESARPSHTSQYLCASLRGAKNIQYFGAGTRLSVL.

The J gene is TRBJ1-1, the V gene TRBV29-1, with D tentatively TRBD1 (5 bases). The CDR3 extends over 12 amino acids. The V gene's germline CDR1 is SQVTM and CDR2 ANQGSEA. This CDR3 reads CGATASNTEAFF. CDR3 DNA sequence: TGCGGCGCGACAGCCTCGAACACTGAAGCTTTCTTT.

With respect to this clonotype: At one boundary the junction diverges from the germline segment, which might be a read error. V is TRBV6-6 and J is TRBJ1-4, with a possible D match to TRBD1 (6 bases). Germline V gene data show CDR1 as MNHNY and CDR2 as SVGAGI (reference sequence). The CDR3 extends over 13 amino acids. CDR3 in DNA: TGTGCCAGTAGTTACAGGGAGCATGAAGAACTGTTTTTT. Translated: CASSYREHEELFF.

The rearrangement uses TRBV7-8 and TRBJ2-5; 10 bases agree with TRBD1. V lost 3 bases, J lost 5 bases, and 6 bases stayed unmatched. Germline V gene lookup returns CDR1 SGHVS and CDR2 FQNEAQ. The CDR3 has 15 amino acids. The chain's CDR3 is CASSFGQGVFETQYF. The CDR3 region has the DNA TGTGCCAGCAGCTTTGGACAGGGGGTGTTTGAGACCCAGTACTTC. The variable domain in full, with the rest retrieved from reference TRBV7-8 and TRBJ2-5, is GAGVSQSPRYKVAKRGQDVALRCDPISGHVSLFWYQQALGQGPEFLTYFQNEAQLDKSGLPSDRFFAERPEGSVSTLKIQRTQQEDSAVYLCASSFGQGVFETQYFGPGTRLLVL.

This clonotype was seen only a few times. The chain employs TRBV6-5 and TRBJ2-1, with 10 bases aligning to TRBD1. The CDR3 covers 14 residues. The trim removed 6 bases at V and 2 bases at J, leaving 1 base unmatched. From germline, CDR1 is MNHEY and CDR2 SVGAGI. The CDR3 loop is CASSDRGPYNEQFF. CDR3 coding DNA: TGTGCCAGCAGCGACAGGGGGCCCTACAATGAGCAGTTCTTC.

The chain has TRBV12-3 or TRBV12-4 and TRBJ2-1; 10 nucleotides agree with TRBD2. There are 16 residues in the CDR3. Unmatched junction bases numbered 8, after V lost 5 bases and J lost 4 bases. The CDR3 sequence: CASSRRTSGPYNEQFF. The CDR3 DNA reads TGTGCCAGCAGTCGACGGACTAGCGGACCTTACAATGAGCAGTTCTTC.

The chain carries TRBV6-6 and TRBJ1-2, with a possible D match to TRBD1 (6 bases). Germline assignment: CDR1 MNHNY and CDR2 SVGAGI (reference sequence). Trimming left V 4 bases short and J 7 bases short, with 7 bases between. The CDR3 runs 11 residues. The CDR3 is CASSFRGGYTF. The CDR3 DNA is TGTGCCAGCAGTTTCAGGGGTGGCTACACCTTC.

This sequence joins TRBV15 and TRBJ2-1, with TRBD2 matching 8 bases. This CDR3 contains 14 residues. The ends lost 4 bases at V and 1 base at J; junction bases unmatched: 0. Germline CDR1 and CDR2: LNHNV and YYDKDF (reference sequence). CDR3: CATSKRGSYNEQFF. CDR3 nucleotides: TGTGCCACCAGCAAGCGGGGGTCCTACAATGAGCAGTTCTTC.